The 32 T cell receptor beta chains given below trace back to one sample, sequenced in a study of high-grade serous ovarian cancer treatment subgroups. Repertoires were generated with immunoSEQ multiplex PCR, while TCRdb's copy carries only in-frame clones and drops some. Of 2,500 to 3,500 clones in the sample, approximately 80% were seen once. Tumor tissue was taken before any definitive surgery or chemotherapy was given. The sample consisted of tumor tissue. These receptors were obtained from a human donor with high-grade serous ovarian cancer.

This clone has only a few counts. The genes are TRBV4-1 and TRBJ2-7; a possible D gene is TRBD1 (5 bases). The germline V gene has CDR1 MGHRA and CDR2 YSYEKL. This CDR3 contains 16 residues. The ends were cut back, 1 base at V and 4 bases at J, with 17 bases in the middle. The CDR3 region is CASSQVDMGFSYEQYF. DNA of the CDR3: TGCGCCAGCAGCCAAGTGGACATGGGATTTTCGTACGAGCAGTACTTC.

The chain employs TRBV19 and TRBJ2-1; 8 bases map to TRBD2. The V gene's germline CDR1 is LNHDA and CDR2 SQIVND (reference sequence). With 1 base clipped from V and 8 bases from J, the junction kept 13 bases outside the gene matches. This CDR3 comprises 17 residues. CDR3 bases: TGTGCCAGTAGTATAGTTTGGGGACTAGAGGGGGGGGATGAGCAGTTCTTC. Protein product: CASSIVWGLEGGDEQFF.

The rearrangement links TRBV5-6 to TRBJ2-7; no clear D. CDR3 length: 11 residues. Germline values: CDR1 SGHDT, CDR2 YYEEEE. V lost 2 bases to trimming and J lost 6 bases, with 6 bases between them. This CDR3 reads CASSFRSEQYF. In DNA, the CDR3 is TGTGCCAGCAGCTTCAGGTCCGAGCAGTACTTC.

The chain recombines TRBV7-8 with TRBJ2-5; possible D gene TRBD2, 7 bases. The CDR3 runs 17 residues. The V and J ends lost 2 bases and 5 bases respectively, with 21 bases between them. Germline V gene lookup returns CDR1 SGHVS and CDR2 FQNEAQ. CDR3 residues: CASSLRGSGRVLETQYF. CDR3 nucleotide sequence: TGTGCCAGCAGCTTAAGGGGGAGTGGGAGGGTGCTGGAGACCCAGTACTTC.

This clone was observed once. V and J are TRBV2 and TRBJ2-7; possibly TRBD1 or TRBD2 for D (6 bases each). Germline CDR1 is SNHLY and CDR2 is FYNNEI. V was cut by 7 bases and J by 6 bases, with 16 bases left in between. CDR3 length: 13 amino acids. Here the CDR3 reads CASKVRGPSEQYF. Written as DNA, the CDR3 is TGTGCCAGCAAGGTCCGGGGGCCCTCCGAGCAGTACTTC. Full variable domain (remainder filled in from reference TRBV2 and TRBJ2-7): EPEVTQTPSHQVTQMGQEVILRCVPISNHLYFYWYRQILGQKVEFLVSFYNNEISEKSEIFDDQFSVERPDGSNFTLKIRSTKLEDSAMYFCASKVRGPSEQYFGPGTRLTVT.

This clone was counted between two and nine times. V usage is TRBV19 and J usage is TRBJ1-2, with D tentatively TRBD1 (5 bases). Germline loops: CDR1 LNHDA, CDR2 SQIVND (reference sequence). CDR3 length equals 15 residues. Trimming took off 4 bases at V and 2 bases at J, with 14 bases between the two ends. The CDR3 protein is CASSRGRLTNYGYTF. The CDR3 DNA sequence: TGTGCCAGTAGTAGGGGACGGCTTACGAACTATGGCTACACCTTC.

V usage is TRBV2 and J usage is TRBJ1-1; D may be TRBD1 (6 bases). CDR3 length: 14 amino acids. The V gene lost 6 bases and the J gene lost 2 bases, with 13 bases spanning the gap. Germline assignment: CDR1 SNHLY and CDR2 FYNNEI. The CDR3 loop reads CASRLQGPNTEAFF. Written as DNA, the CDR3 is TGTGCCAGCAGATTACAGGGCCCTAACACTGAAGCTTTCTTT.

Note on this clone: Mismatch with germline at one junction end may stem from a read error. The chain carries TRBV10-1 and TRBJ2-5; TRBD1 aligns across 7 bases. The CDR3 covers 16 residues. Germline CDR1 is WNHNN and CDR2 is SYGVQD (reference sequence). For the CDR3, the DNA is TGCGCCAGCCGTGAGGGGACAGAAAGAACTCAAGGGACCCAGTACTTC. Encoded protein: CASREGTERTQGTQYF.

This chain joins TRBV28 and TRBJ1-2, with 7 bases fitting TRBD1. This CDR3 is 15 amino acids long. After removal of 7 bases from V and 2 bases from J, the junction contained 10 bases not matched to a gene. Germline CDR1 is MDHEN and CDR2 is SYDVKM. CDR3 protein: CASTGRDRTNYGYTF. For the CDR3, the DNA is TGTGCCAGCACAGGCCGGGACAGAACCAACTATGGCTACACCTTC.

The chain is built from TRBV2 and TRBJ1-6, with unresolved D. CDR3 length: 16 residues. V gave up 2 bases and J gave up 9 bases, with 17 bases separating them. Per the germline V gene, CDR1 is SNHLY and CDR2 is FYNNEI. The CDR3 DNA sequence: TGTGCCAGCAGTGAATCTTCTACGGGGTCGGGTTCACCCCTCCACTTT. Protein sequence: CASSESSTGSGSPLHF.

This rearrangement joins TRBV12-5 to TRBJ2-3; TRBD2 matches 8 bases. From germline, CDR1 is LGHNT and CDR2 FRNRAP. This CDR3 is 19 amino acids long. The V and J ends lost 0 bases and 3 bases, in that order; junction bases with no gene match: 14. The CDR3 DNA reads TGTGCTAGTGGTTTGGTTCGGGAGGGACTCTCCGTGTTGACAGATACGCAGTATTTT. It specifies CASGLVREGLSVLTDTQYF.

This sequence joins TRBV19 and TRBJ2-1; TRBD1 agrees at 7 bases. Trimming took 3 bases from V and 5 from J; bases not matched to a gene: 7. This CDR3 contains 15 residues. CDR1 is LNHDA and CDR2 is SQIVND in the germline V gene (reference sequence). The CDR3 spells CASSIWTGENNEQFF. The CDR3 bases are TGTGCCAGTAGTATTTGGACAGGCGAGAACAATGAGCAGTTCTTC.

The rearrangement uses TRBV6-1 and TRBJ2-7; 10 bases are shared with TRBD2. The CDR3 extends over 14 amino acids. V shed 10 bases, J shed 3 bases, and the junction held 9 bases outside the gene matches. Germline values: CDR1 MNHNS, CDR2 SASEGT. The CDR3 bases are TGTGCCATCGGGACTTTAGCGGGGGGCTACGAGCAGTACTTC. This codes for CAIGTLAGGYEQYF.

V usage is TRBV5-1 and J usage is TRBJ1-1; D not resolved. Deletions cut 2 bases from V and 5 bases from J, with 16 bases between. This CDR3 contains 15 residues. Germline V CDR1 and CDR2: SGHRS, YFSETQ. CDR3 in amino acids: CASSLGDQWGTEAFF. In DNA form, the CDR3 reads TGCGCCAGCAGCTTAGGAGACCAGTGGGGTACTGAAGCTTTCTTT.

This rearrangement joins TRBV27 to TRBJ2-5; D is possibly TRBD1 (6 bases). CDR1 is MNHEY, CDR2 SMNVEV, per germline (reference sequence). The length of the CDR3 is 14 residues. V was trimmed by 2 bases and J by 2 bases, leaving 9 bases between them. The CDR3 region has the DNA TGTGCCAGCAGTTTAGGAGGACAGCAAGAGACCCAGTACTTC. Protein: CASSLGGQQETQYF.

The chain has TRBV29-1 and TRBJ2-7; 14 bases match TRBD2. J gave up 6 bases and V 7 bases, and 2 bases lay outside the gene matches. The CDR3 has 12 amino acids. Germline V gene data show CDR1 as SQVTM and CDR2 as ANQGSEA. This CDR3 is CSAGLAGGEQYF. CDR3 DNA sequence: TGCAGCGCTGGACTAGCGGGAGGCGAGCAGTACTTC.

The gene calls are TRBV7-9 and TRBJ2-5; perhaps D is TRBD1 or TRBD2 (5 bases each). V dropped 5 bases and J dropped 5 bases, with 21 bases sitting between them. Germline CDR1 is SEHNR and CDR2 is FQNEAQ (reference sequence). The CDR3 loop spans 16 amino acids. The CDR3 bases are TGTGCCAGCAGCCCCCAGGCGATCGGGGCAAGGGAGACCCAGTACTTC. Translating gives CASSPQAIGARETQYF.

CDR3 residues: CASSLGGPMNSGELFF. The CDR3 DNA reads TGTGCCAGCAGCTTGGGAGGACCGATGAATAGCGGGGAGCTGTTTTTT. The chain joins TRBV7-9 to TRBJ2-2, with D possibly matching TRBD2 (6 bases). Germline V gives CDR1 SEHNR, CDR2 FQNEAQ (reference sequence). Trimming took off 3 bases at V and 7 bases at J, with 18 bases between the two ends. CDR3 length equals 16 residues.

This chain links TRBV5-1 with TRBJ2-5; no clear D. V lost 2 bases, J lost 1 base, and 0 bases lay in between. Germline CDR1 reads SGHRS; CDR2 reads YFSETQ. CDR3 size: 11 residues. The CDR3 sequence is CASSFQETQYF. DNA of the CDR3: TGCGCCAGCAGCTTCCAAGAGACCCAGTACTTC.

This rearrangement joins TRBV2 to TRBJ1-4; D gene unclear. The CDR3 is 15 amino acids. V was cut by 1 base and J by 10 bases, with 16 bases left in between. CDR1 and CDR2 from the germline V gene are SNHLY and FYNNEI. This CDR3 is CASSEGKGLTGKLFF. The CDR3 DNA reads as TGTGCCAGCAGTGAAGGGAAAGGTCTCACCGGAAAACTGTTTTTT.

This clone appeared a few times. The chain couples TRBV19 to TRBJ2-3, with D perhaps matching TRBD1 (5 bases). From germline, CDR1 is LNHDA and CDR2 SQIVND (reference sequence). V was trimmed by 5 bases and J by 0 bases, leaving 15 bases between them. The CDR3 is made up of 16 amino acids. CDR3 DNA sequence: TGTGCCAGTAGTTCGATGGGGCTATCTAGCACAGATACGCAGTATTTT. It translates to CASSSMGLSSTDTQYF. Using reference TRBV19 and TRBJ2-3 for the parts outside the CDR3, the full variable domain is DGGITQSPKYLFRKEGQNVTLSCEQNLNHDAMYWYRQDPGQGLRLIYYSQIVNDFQKGDIAEGYSVSREKKESFPLTVTSAQKNPTAFYLCASSSMGLSSTDTQYFGPGTRLTVL.

The chain is built from TRBV6-4 and TRBJ2-1, with 9 nucleotides matching TRBD2. The CDR3 totals 15 residues. Looked up from germline, CDR1 is MRHNA and CDR2 is SNTAGT. The ends lost 4 bases at V and 3 bases at J; junction bases unmatched: 4. The CDR3 coding sequence is TGTGCCAGCAGTGGGGGTAGCGGGAGCTACAATGAGCAGTTCTTC. It translates to CASSGGSGSYNEQFF.

This clone was recorded once. The CDR3 DNA follows: TGCGCCAGCAGCGACAGGGATTGGGCCACTGAAGCTTTCTTT. Translated, it gives CASSDRDWATEAFF. The J gene is TRBJ1-1, the V gene TRBV10-2, with TRBD1 identical over 7 bases. The CDR3 length is 14 residues. The V gene's germline CDR1 is WSHSY and CDR2 SAAADI. V shed 6 bases, J shed 4 bases, and the junction held 8 bases outside the gene matches.

The chain employs TRBV30 and TRBJ2-7; unclear D gene. With 4 bases removed from V and 3 bases from J, the gap between germline ends came to 13 bases. Looked up from germline, CDR1 is GTSNPN and CDR2 is SVGIG (reference sequence). The CDR3 is 13 amino acids. CDR3: CAWKLPPLYEQYF. The CDR3 DNA is TGTGCCTGGAAGCTACCACCACTCTACGAGCAGTACTTC.

As for this clone: The same CDR3 also results from other DNA sequences found in this sample. The CDR3 sequence: CASSLATTSRHEQYF. For the CDR3, the DNA is TGTGCCAGCAGCTTAGCTACGACTAGTCGCCATGAGCAGTACTTC. V gene TRBV5-4 combines with J gene TRBJ2-7, with D possibly being TRBD2 (6 bases). This CDR3 spans 15 amino acids. In germline, CDR1 is SGHNT, CDR2 YYREEE (reference sequence). Trimming removed 2 bases from V and 7 bases from J, with 19 bases in between.

The rearrangement uses TRBV4-1 and TRBJ2-1; D could derive from TRBD1 or TRBD2 (6 bases each). Per the germline V gene, CDR1 is MGHRA and CDR2 is YSYEKL. This CDR3 is 17 amino acids long. Between the trimmed V and J ends, which lost 1 base and 8 bases, there was a span of 21 bases. The CDR3 loop reads CASSQVPTRRGADEQFF. CDR3 sequence (DNA): TGCGCCAGCAGCCAAGTCCCCACCCGGAGGGGGGCCGATGAGCAGTTCTTC.

This clone was recorded once. This sequence joins TRBV7-2 and TRBJ1-2; D call uncertain. Germline-derived CDR1 and CDR2 are SGHTA and FQGNSA. V gave up 1 base and J gave up 8 bases, with 17 bases separating them. The CDR3 extends over 15 amino acids. The CDR3: CASSLELSSISGYTF. The CDR3 coding sequence is TGTGCCAGCAGCTTAGAATTATCCTCGATCTCCGGCTACACCTTC.

The chain combines TRBV28 with TRBJ2-7; D is perhaps TRBD1 (6 bases). CDR1 is MDHEN, CDR2 SYDVKM, per germline. This CDR3 contains 11 residues. The ends were cut back, 6 bases at V and 3 bases at J, with 6 bases in the middle. CDR3 sequence: CASRQGYEQYF. CDR3 DNA sequence: TGTGCCAGCAGACAGGGCTACGAGCAGTACTTC.

As for this clone: The junction and the germline gene differ at one end; a read error may be behind it. The chain employs TRBV28 and TRBJ1-3; TRBD1 is a possible D gene (5 bases). Germline lookup yields CDR1 MDHEN and CDR2 SYDVKM. This CDR3 spans 15 amino acids. The CDR3 nucleotides are TGTGCCAGCACTTATGCCCAGGGCGCTGGAAACACCGTATATTTT. Translation gives CASTYAQGAGNTVYF.

The V call is TRBV10-1, the J call TRBJ1-2; no firm D call. The V and J ends lost 0 bases and 2 bases respectively, with 4 bases between them. Germline CDR1 is WNHNN and CDR2 is SYGVQD (reference sequence). CDR3 length: 13 residues. Here the CDR3 DNA reads TGCGCCAGCAGTGAGTCCGGGAACTATGGCTACACCTTC. This encodes CASSESGNYGYTF.

The chain links TRBV25-1 to TRBJ2-2; 9 bases line up with TRBD2. The V gene end was trimmed by 8 bases and the J gene end by 5 bases; junction bases not matched to a gene: 9. The CDR3 contains 15 residues. Germline V gives CDR1 MGHDK, CDR2 SYGVNS. CDR3 DNA sequence: TGTGCCAGCGGAGATAGCGGGAGAAGGACCGGGGAGCTGTTTTTT. Protein product: CASGDSGRRTGELFF.

The genes are TRBV30 and TRBJ2-3; D gene ambiguous. CDR1 and CDR2 from the germline V gene are GTSNPN and SVGIG (reference sequence). The V gene lost 3 bases and the J gene lost 0 bases, with 7 bases spanning the gap. The CDR3 extends over 13 amino acids. The CDR3 coding sequence is TGTGCCTGGAGCGGATACAGCACAGATACGCAGTATTTT. It specifies CAWSGYSTDTQYF.